The subject of this entry is one T cell receptor beta chain. Authors' analysis steps: Amplification of reference gene primers provided the estimated nucleated cell counts. Repertoires were generated with immunoSEQ multiplex PCR, while TCRdb's copy carries only in-frame clones and drops some. V and J calls and clone size come straight from that table; D and trimming were deduced from the DNA. The sample has about 670,000 clones; 80% to 90% are singletons. V was clipped by 6 bases and J by 6 bases; unmatched bases: 7. The CDR3 covers 14 residues. Germline V gives CDR1 SGHVT, CDR2 SQSDAQ. This specimen belongs to a study of blood T cell repertoires in COVID-19. Study at large: In each case, the material was cDNA or gDNA derived from T cells, B-cell-depleted T cells, or PBMCs.

This clonotype originated in a woman in her late teens or twenties with acute or convalescent COVID-19. This chain connects TRBV7-4 to TRBJ1-5; 8 nucleotides match TRBD1. Material: peripheral blood. This chain's CDR3 is CASRVAGGGQPQHF. For the CDR3, the DNA is TGTGCCAGCAGGGTCGCAGGGGGCGGTCAGCCCCAGCATTTT.